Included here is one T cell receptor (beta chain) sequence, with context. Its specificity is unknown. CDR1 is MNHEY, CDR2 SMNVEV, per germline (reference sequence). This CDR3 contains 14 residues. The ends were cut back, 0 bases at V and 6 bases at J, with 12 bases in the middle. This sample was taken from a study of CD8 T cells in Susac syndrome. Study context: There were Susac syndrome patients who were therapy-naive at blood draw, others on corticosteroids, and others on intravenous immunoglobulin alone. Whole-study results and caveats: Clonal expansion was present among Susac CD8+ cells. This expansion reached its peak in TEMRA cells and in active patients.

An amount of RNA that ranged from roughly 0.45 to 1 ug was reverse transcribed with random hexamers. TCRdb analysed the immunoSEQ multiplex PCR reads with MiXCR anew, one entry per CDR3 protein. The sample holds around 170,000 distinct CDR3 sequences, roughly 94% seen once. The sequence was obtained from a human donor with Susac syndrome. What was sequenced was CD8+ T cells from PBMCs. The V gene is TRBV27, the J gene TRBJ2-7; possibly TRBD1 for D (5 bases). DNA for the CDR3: TGTGCCAGCAGTTTATCCAGGGAAGGTGGCGAGCAGTACTTC. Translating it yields CASSLSREGGEQYF.